This passage covers 24 T cell receptor beta chains from one sample sequenced in a study of T cells in localized non-small cell lung cancer. The assay was immunoSEQ multiplex PCR, and TCRdb's table has in-frame clones only and misses some. The profile shows approximately 28,000 clones, under 95% of them singletons. Sequenced material: peripheral blood, taken before any cancer treatment. These receptors were collected from a female donor at least 60 years old with stage I lung adenocarcinoma.

Comment on this clone: At one of its ends the junction is not consistent with the germline gene, which may arise from a read error. The rearrangement links TRBV11-2 to TRBJ2-7; D is ambiguous. Germline lookup yields CDR1 SGHAT and CDR2 FQNNGV. The CDR3 runs to 15 residues. Written as DNA, the CDR3 is TGTGCCAGCAGCCGCAGTCAGATTACCGGGTACGATCAGTACTTC. Protein product: CASSRSQITGYDQYF.

V gene TRBV5-1 combines with J gene TRBJ2-3; weak D call: TRBD2 (6 bases). Germline lookup yields CDR1 SGHRS and CDR2 YFSETQ. Trimming shortened V by 4 bases and J by 1 base, and 16 bases separated the two germline ends. The CDR3 contains 16 residues. Here the CDR3 DNA reads TGCGCCAGCAGCCTAAACTCGGGAGCGGGCACAGATACGCAGTATTTT. This encodes CASSLNSGAGTDTQYF.

This chain connects TRBV4-2 to TRBJ1-5, with D unclear. The CDR3 runs 16 residues. Per the germline V gene, CDR1 is LGHNA and CDR2 is YNFKEQ. V shed 0 bases and J shed 1 base, with 10 bases lying between them. CDR3: CASSQDELPSNQPQHF. CDR3 sequence (DNA): TGTGCCAGCAGCCAAGATGAACTCCCAAGCAATCAGCCCCAGCATTTT.

The rearrangement links TRBV7-9 to TRBJ2-7; TRBD2 matches 14 bases. This CDR3 comprises 16 residues. Germline CDR1 is SEHNR and CDR2 is FQNEAQ (reference sequence). Trimming removed 5 bases from V and 6 bases from J; junction bases left unmatched: 9. The DNA of the CDR3 is TGTGCCAGCAGCACCCGACTAGCGGGAGGGTTTGGCGAGCAGTACTTC. Amino acid sequence: CASSTRLAGGFGEQYF.

This chain links TRBV11-3 with TRBJ2-1; 11 positions agree with TRBD2. The germline V gene has CDR1 SGHNT and CDR2 YENEEA. V dropped 5 bases and J dropped 8; count of bases not matched to a gene: 8. There are 15 residues in the CDR3. CDR3: CASSEDSGGAYEQFF. In DNA form, the CDR3 reads TGTGCCAGCAGCGAAGATAGCGGGGGGGCATATGAGCAGTTCTTC.

CDR3 nucleotide sequence: TGTGCCAGCAGCGTAGAATTCCTTGGGACCCAGTACTTC. This sequence encodes CASSVEFLGTQYF. J is TRBJ2-5 and V is TRBV9; D is undetermined. The germline CDR1 and CDR2 sequences are SGDLS and YYNGEE. Trimming removed 0 bases at V and 7 bases at J, with 10 bases between. There are 13 residues in the CDR3.

The chain carries TRBV7-6 and TRBJ2-2; a possible D gene is TRBD1 (5 bases). Germline V gives CDR1 SGHVS, CDR2 FNYEAQ. The V gene lost 1 base and the J gene lost 0 bases, with 15 bases spanning the gap. The CDR3 is 18 amino acids. The CDR3 nucleotides are TGTGCCAGCAGCTTAGTAGTTTTCGACAGAACGAACACCGGGGAGCTGTTTTTT. As protein: CASSLVVFDRTNTGELFF.

The chain uses TRBV21-1 and TRBJ2-2. TRBV21-1 is labeled a pseudogene. The CDR3 covers 11 residues. Here the CDR3 reads CASSNPGELFF. CDR3 coding DNA: TGTGCCAGCAGCAACCCCGGGGAGCTGTTTTTT.

The V gene is TRBV6-6, the J gene TRBJ2-7; the D gene is possibly TRBD2 (5 bases). The CDR3 length is 14 residues. V was cut by 4 bases and J by 4 bases, with 14 bases left in between. CDR1 and CDR2 from the germline V gene are MNHNY and SVGAGI (reference sequence). The CDR3 spells CASSSIRTSYEQYF. CDR3 nucleotide sequence: TGTGCCAGCAGTTCCATCCGTACTAGTTACGAGCAGTACTTC.

This chain connects TRBV6-1 to TRBJ1-5; a possible D gene is TRBD1 (5 bases). This CDR3 comprises 17 residues. V lost 4 bases, J lost 0 bases, and 16 bases lay in between. Germline V CDR1 and CDR2: MNHNS, SASEGT. CDR3 residues: CASSGEQARGSNQPQHF. CDR3 bases: TGTGCCAGCAGTGGAGAACAGGCCCGGGGTAGCAATCAGCCCCAGCATTTT.

The rearrangement uses TRBV6-1 and TRBJ2-3; D is uncertain. The V gene's germline CDR1 is MNHNS and CDR2 SASEGT. The CDR3 extends over 16 amino acids. V lost 0 bases and J lost 2, with 12 bases in between. The CDR3 loop is CASSEALGRPTDTQYF. The CDR3 bases are TGTGCCAGCAGTGAAGCGTTAGGCCGACCCACAGATACGCAGTATTTT.

This chain links TRBV5-1 with TRBJ2-2; no reliable D call. V was trimmed by 0 bases and J by 2 bases, leaving 5 bases between them. The CDR3 is 14 residues long. The germline V gene has CDR1 SGHRS and CDR2 YFSETQ. The CDR3 region is CASSLVLNTGELFF. The CDR3 DNA reads TGCGCCAGCAGCTTGGTTCTTAACACCGGGGAGCTGTTTTTT.

This clone came up once. CDR3 region: CASSLSSGFSTDTQYF. CDR3 in DNA: TGTGCCAGCAGTTTATCTAGCGGCTTTAGCACAGATACGCAGTATTTT. The rearrangement links TRBV27 to TRBJ2-3; D perhaps matches TRBD2 (6 bases). The V gene lost 0 bases and the J gene lost 0 bases, with 10 bases spanning the gap. This CDR3 comprises 16 residues. CDR1 is MNHEY, CDR2 SMNVEV, per germline (reference sequence).

The chain links TRBV5-1 to TRBJ2-1, with 10 bases lining up with TRBD1. In germline, CDR1 is SGHRS, CDR2 YFSETQ. The CDR3 length is 14 residues. Trimming at V came to 4 bases and at J to 9 bases, leaving 7 bases not matched to a gene. The CDR3 spells CASSGDRGISEQFF. Here the CDR3 DNA reads TGCGCCAGCAGCGGGGACAGGGGAATCAGTGAGCAGTTCTTC.

V and J are TRBV5-1 and TRBJ2-2; tentatively, D is TRBD1 (7 bases). The V and J ends lost 4 bases and 4 bases respectively, with 14 bases between them. The germline CDR1 and CDR2 sequences are SGHRS and YFSETQ. CDR3 length: 15 amino acids. Written as DNA, the CDR3 is TGCGCCAGCAGCCGGCACCAGGGGGGCACCGGGGAGCTGTTTTTT. Translated, it gives CASSRHQGGTGELFF.

The chain employs TRBV5-3 and TRBJ1-6; D gene uncertain. TRBV5-3 is an ORF; its function is uncertain. This CDR3 comprises 16 residues. V lost 0 bases and J lost 1, with 8 bases in between. The DNA of the CDR3 is TGTGCCAGAAGCTTGGCTCGGGGTTCCTATAATTCACCCCTCCACTTT. Its translation: CARSLARGSYNSPLHF.

This sequence joins TRBV28 and TRBJ2-4; 7 nucleotides match TRBD2. After removal of 8 bases from V and 2 bases from J, the junction contained 3 bases not matched to a gene. The CDR3 is 13 amino acids. The germline V gene encodes CDR1 MDHEN and CDR2 SYDVKM. CDR3 sequence reads: CASRREPKNIQYF. The DNA of the CDR3 is TGTGCCAGCCGGCGGGAGCCCAAAAACATTCAGTACTTC.

The chain links TRBV4-1 to TRBJ1-2; D call uncertain. The CDR3 extends over 15 amino acids. Germline V gives CDR1 MGHRA, CDR2 YSYEKL. V lost 1 base and J lost 6, with 15 bases in between. For the CDR3, the DNA is TGCGCCAGCAGCCAAGGGCTGGGGTCGAGAGATGGCTACACCTTC. The encoded protein is CASSQGLGSRDGYTF.

The chain couples TRBV2 to TRBJ1-2, with D perhaps TRBD1 (5 bases). The CDR3 length is 12 residues. Germline lookup yields CDR1 SNHLY and CDR2 FYNNEI. Trimming cost V 2 bases and J 8 bases, with 9 bases left between them. The CDR3 reads CASSEQGHGYTF. The CDR3 nucleotides read TGTGCCAGCAGTGAACAGGGTCACGGCTACACCTTC.

The chain employs TRBV5-5 and TRBJ2-5, with 8 bases that match TRBD1. The CDR3 covers 15 residues. Trimming cost V 4 bases and J 5 bases; bases outside gene matches: 10. CDR1 SGHKS and CDR2 YYEKEE come from the germline V gene (reference sequence). CDR3 sequence (DNA): TGTGCCAGCAGCACGGACAGGGTCAGCTCGGAGACCCAGTACTTC. This translates into CASSTDRVSSETQYF.

This sequence joins TRBV29-1 and TRBJ2-1; 8 bases fit TRBD1. Germline values: CDR1 SQVTM, CDR2 ANQGSEA. V lost 4 bases to trimming and J lost 11 bases; unmatched junction nucleotides: 7. The CDR3 totals 12 residues. The CDR3 bases are TGCAGCGTTGTGTCAGGGGGCGCCAAGCAGTTCTTC. Translated: CSVVSGGAKQFF.

The chain links TRBV19 to TRBJ2-3, with D hard to call. The CDR3 is made up of 16 amino acids. Looked up from germline, CDR1 is LNHDA and CDR2 is SQIVND (reference sequence). The germline V and J ends were trimmed by 7 bases and 4 bases, with 21 bases remaining between them. As DNA, the CDR3 is TGTGCCAGTATCCCCCCGGGCGGCTCAGTTGCAGATACGCAGTATTTT. Translated, it gives CASIPPGGSVADTQYF.

This chain joins TRBV7-8 and TRBJ2-2; perhaps TRBD1 as D (5 bases). The CDR3 contains 17 residues. Trimming took off 8 bases at V and 4 bases at J, with 23 bases between the two ends. Germline V lookup: CDR1 SGHVS, CDR2 FQNEAQ. The CDR3 nucleotides are TGTGCCAGCGCCCGTGTTAGGACAATCTTCCTCACCGGGGAGCTGTTTTTT. Its translation is CASARVRTIFLTGELFF.

V usage is TRBV15 and J usage is TRBJ1-1, with D unclear. The CDR3 contains 13 residues. V lost 3 bases and J 4 bases, leaving 9 bases between the germline ends. In germline, CDR1 is LNHNV, CDR2 YYDKDF (reference sequence). The CDR3: CATSSQGSTEAFF. CDR3 nucleotides: TGTGCCACCAGCAGCCAAGGGAGCACTGAAGCTTTCTTT. Based on the CDR3 plus reference TRBV15 and TRBJ1-1, the full variable domain is DAMVIQNPRYQVTQFGKPVTLSCSQTLNHNVMYWYQQKSSQAPKLLFHYYDKDFNNEADTPDNFQSRRPNTSFCFLDIRSPGLGDTAMYLCATSSQGSTEAFFGQGTRLTVV.